This T cell receptor beta chain was identified in a study of T cell changes during pregnancy in multiple sclerosis. Only in-frame clones appear in the TCRdb table, and some are missing; sequencing was by immunoSEQ multiplex PCR. The sample lists 90,000 or so clones, around 93% occurring once. Germline CDR1 SGHRS, CDR2 YFSETQ. V dropped 7 bases and J dropped 0 bases, with 11 bases sitting between them. This CDR3 contains 14 residues. The source was PBMCs, collected in the first trimester of pregnancy. This TCR derives from a female donor in good health, serving as a control in a pregnancy study. Some clones in this sample may be carry-over from other donors' samples. The chain uses TRBV5-1 and TRBJ1-5, with D perhaps TRBD1 (5 bases). The CDR3 DNA sequence: TGCGCCAGCGGGAGGGGAGATAGCAATCAGCCCCAGCATTTT. It codes for CASGRGDSNQPQHF.